What follows are 13 T cell receptor beta chains derived from one specimen sequenced in a study of type 1 and type 2 diabetes patients. Amplification started from genomic DNA. The TCR beta CDR3 region was amplified using 30 forward and 13 reverse primers. In TCRdb, the multiplex PCR reads were re-called with MiXCR into one record per CDR3 protein. The sample has about 270,000 distinct CDR3 sequences; 40% to 50% are singletons. The sequenced sample consisted of peripheral blood mononuclear cells (PBMCs). Every receptor here comes from a man aged 18 to 29 with type 2 diabetes.

This clonotype has just a few counts. This rearrangement joins TRBV2 to TRBJ2-1, with 12 positions matching TRBD2. CDR3 size: 13 residues. Trimming cost V 11 bases and J 9 bases; bases outside gene matches: 8. Germline loops: CDR1 SNHLY, CDR2 FYNNEI. The CDR3 DNA is TGTGCCGACCGACTAGCGGGAGAGGGTGAGCAGTTCTTC. Amino acid sequence: CADRLAGEGEQFF.

This clonotype was seen only a few times. The chain joins TRBV6-6 to TRBJ2-1, with TRBD1 matching over 10 bases. This CDR3 spans 14 amino acids. Germline V gives CDR1 MNHNY, CDR2 SVGAGI (reference sequence). J gave up 6 bases and V 6 bases, and 5 bases lay outside the gene matches. CDR3 DNA: TGTGCCAGCAGGGTGGGACAGGGGAGCAATGAGCAGTTCTTC. Translation: CASRVGQGSNEQFF.

This clonotype was counted ten times or more. Sequence at one end of the junction differs from germline and may be a read error. Written as DNA, the CDR3 is TGTGCCAGCAGTTTAGTAGGGGTTGGAGAGACCCAGTACTTC. As protein: CASSLVGVGETQYF. The J gene is TRBJ2-5, the V gene TRBV7-2; D is perhaps TRBD1 (5 bases). Germline V gives CDR1 SGHTA, CDR2 FQGNSA. CDR3 length equals 14 residues.

The gene calls are TRBV10-3 and TRBJ1-1; 9 bases map to TRBD1. This CDR3 contains 14 residues. Losses at the gene ends were 10 bases for V and 0 bases for J; bases not matched to a gene: 6. CDR1 and CDR2 (germline): ENHRY, SYGVKD. This CDR3 reads CASADRGVNTEAFF. CDR3 coding DNA: TGTGCCAGCGCTGACAGGGGGGTGAACACTGAAGCTTTCTTT.

This clonotype has a count of ten or more. The chain joins TRBV7-2 to TRBJ1-1; TRBD1 matches 7 bases. Germline V gene sequence: CDR1 SGHTA, CDR2 FQGNSA. V lost 5 bases to trimming and J lost 0 bases; unmatched junction nucleotides: 3. CDR3 length: 14 amino acids. The CDR3 DNA is TGTGCCAGCAGCCGGGACAGCATGAACACTGAAGCTTTCTTT. This gives the protein CASSRDSMNTEAFF.

The table lists this clonotype with a few counts. The chain recombines TRBV20-1 with TRBJ1-1, with D possibly matching TRBD1 (5 bases). Trimming removed 5 bases from V and 4 bases from J, with 17 bases in between. Germline V gene data show CDR1 as DFQATT and CDR2 as SNEGSKA (reference sequence). This CDR3 has 14 amino acids. The CDR3 loop is CSALPRGRFTEAFF. The CDR3 region has the DNA TGCAGTGCTCTGCCTCGGGGGAGGTTCACTGAAGCTTTCTTT.

V and J are TRBV19 and TRBJ2-7, with D perhaps matching TRBD1 (5 bases). The CDR3 covers 15 residues. CDR1 LNHDA and CDR2 SQIVND come from the germline V gene (reference sequence). Deletions cut 3 bases from V and 0 bases from J, with 12 bases between. The CDR3 DNA reads TGTGCCAGTAGTATGGGGCAGGACAACTCCTACGAGCAGTACTTC. As protein: CASSMGQDNSYEQYF.

The chain couples TRBV7-2 to TRBJ1-5, with D possibly TRBD1 on 5 matching bases. Trimming shortened V by 3 bases and J by 6 bases, and 12 bases separated the two germline ends. CDR1 is SGHTA, CDR2 FQGNSA, per germline. This CDR3 region has 14 residues. The CDR3 DNA reads TGTGCCAGCAGCTTGCAAGGGGCTCGTCAGCCCCAGCATTTT. This encodes CASSLQGARQPQHF. The entire variable domain, with the rest obtained from reference TRBV7-2 and TRBJ1-5, is as follows: GAGVSQSPSNKVTEKGKDVELRCDPISGHTALYWYRQSLGQGLEFLIYFQGNSAPDKSGLPSDRFSAERTGGSVSTLTIQRTQQEDSAVYLCASSLQGARQPQHFGDGTRLSIL.

The CDR3 spells CSARAGNQPQHF. The CDR3 DNA reads TGCAGTGCTAGGGCAGGTAATCAGCCCCAGCATTTT. V gene TRBV20-1 combines with J gene TRBJ1-5, with D unresolved. Germline CDR1 and CDR2: DFQATT and SNEGSKA (reference sequence). The CDR3 contains 12 residues. V lost 3 bases, J lost 4 bases, and 7 bases lay in between.

The chain is built from TRBV12-3 or TRBV12-4 and TRBJ2-1; D may correspond to TRBD1 or TRBD2 (5 bases each). The CDR3 extends over 14 amino acids. Trimming removed 6 bases at V and 10 bases at J, with 19 bases between. The CDR3 reads CASSTPGADYEQFF. The CDR3 bases are TGTGCCAGCAGCACACCCGGGGCAGACTACGAGCAGTTCTTC.

The rearrangement joins TRBV25-1 to TRBJ2-7; no firm D call. The length of the CDR3 is 15 residues. Germline V gene sequence: CDR1 MGHDK, CDR2 SYGVNS. V was cut by 6 bases and J by 1 base, with 16 bases left in between. The CDR3 bases are TGTGCCAGCAGCCAAGTAACAGAGTCTTCCTACGAGCAGTACTTC. It translates to CASSQVTESSYEQYF.

V gene TRBV12-3 or TRBV12-4 combines with J gene TRBJ2-5; tentatively, D is TRBD2 (6 bases). The J call may be faulty, since TRBJ2-7 better matches the DNA end. The CDR3 sequence is 13 residues long. DNA for the CDR3: TGTGCCAGCAGTTTACGGGGGAACTACGAGCAGTACTTC. Its protein product is CASSLRGNYEQYF.

This chain joins TRBV30 and TRBJ2-7; 12 nucleotides align to TRBD2. The CDR3 consists of 17 residues. V dropped 3 bases and J dropped 3; count of bases not matched to a gene: 12. Germline CDR1 GTSNPN, CDR2 SVGIG (reference sequence). The CDR3 region has the DNA TGTGCCTGGAGGGGTACTAGCGGGAGGACAAATTACTACGAGCAGTACTTC. This codes for CAWRGTSGRTNYYEQYF.